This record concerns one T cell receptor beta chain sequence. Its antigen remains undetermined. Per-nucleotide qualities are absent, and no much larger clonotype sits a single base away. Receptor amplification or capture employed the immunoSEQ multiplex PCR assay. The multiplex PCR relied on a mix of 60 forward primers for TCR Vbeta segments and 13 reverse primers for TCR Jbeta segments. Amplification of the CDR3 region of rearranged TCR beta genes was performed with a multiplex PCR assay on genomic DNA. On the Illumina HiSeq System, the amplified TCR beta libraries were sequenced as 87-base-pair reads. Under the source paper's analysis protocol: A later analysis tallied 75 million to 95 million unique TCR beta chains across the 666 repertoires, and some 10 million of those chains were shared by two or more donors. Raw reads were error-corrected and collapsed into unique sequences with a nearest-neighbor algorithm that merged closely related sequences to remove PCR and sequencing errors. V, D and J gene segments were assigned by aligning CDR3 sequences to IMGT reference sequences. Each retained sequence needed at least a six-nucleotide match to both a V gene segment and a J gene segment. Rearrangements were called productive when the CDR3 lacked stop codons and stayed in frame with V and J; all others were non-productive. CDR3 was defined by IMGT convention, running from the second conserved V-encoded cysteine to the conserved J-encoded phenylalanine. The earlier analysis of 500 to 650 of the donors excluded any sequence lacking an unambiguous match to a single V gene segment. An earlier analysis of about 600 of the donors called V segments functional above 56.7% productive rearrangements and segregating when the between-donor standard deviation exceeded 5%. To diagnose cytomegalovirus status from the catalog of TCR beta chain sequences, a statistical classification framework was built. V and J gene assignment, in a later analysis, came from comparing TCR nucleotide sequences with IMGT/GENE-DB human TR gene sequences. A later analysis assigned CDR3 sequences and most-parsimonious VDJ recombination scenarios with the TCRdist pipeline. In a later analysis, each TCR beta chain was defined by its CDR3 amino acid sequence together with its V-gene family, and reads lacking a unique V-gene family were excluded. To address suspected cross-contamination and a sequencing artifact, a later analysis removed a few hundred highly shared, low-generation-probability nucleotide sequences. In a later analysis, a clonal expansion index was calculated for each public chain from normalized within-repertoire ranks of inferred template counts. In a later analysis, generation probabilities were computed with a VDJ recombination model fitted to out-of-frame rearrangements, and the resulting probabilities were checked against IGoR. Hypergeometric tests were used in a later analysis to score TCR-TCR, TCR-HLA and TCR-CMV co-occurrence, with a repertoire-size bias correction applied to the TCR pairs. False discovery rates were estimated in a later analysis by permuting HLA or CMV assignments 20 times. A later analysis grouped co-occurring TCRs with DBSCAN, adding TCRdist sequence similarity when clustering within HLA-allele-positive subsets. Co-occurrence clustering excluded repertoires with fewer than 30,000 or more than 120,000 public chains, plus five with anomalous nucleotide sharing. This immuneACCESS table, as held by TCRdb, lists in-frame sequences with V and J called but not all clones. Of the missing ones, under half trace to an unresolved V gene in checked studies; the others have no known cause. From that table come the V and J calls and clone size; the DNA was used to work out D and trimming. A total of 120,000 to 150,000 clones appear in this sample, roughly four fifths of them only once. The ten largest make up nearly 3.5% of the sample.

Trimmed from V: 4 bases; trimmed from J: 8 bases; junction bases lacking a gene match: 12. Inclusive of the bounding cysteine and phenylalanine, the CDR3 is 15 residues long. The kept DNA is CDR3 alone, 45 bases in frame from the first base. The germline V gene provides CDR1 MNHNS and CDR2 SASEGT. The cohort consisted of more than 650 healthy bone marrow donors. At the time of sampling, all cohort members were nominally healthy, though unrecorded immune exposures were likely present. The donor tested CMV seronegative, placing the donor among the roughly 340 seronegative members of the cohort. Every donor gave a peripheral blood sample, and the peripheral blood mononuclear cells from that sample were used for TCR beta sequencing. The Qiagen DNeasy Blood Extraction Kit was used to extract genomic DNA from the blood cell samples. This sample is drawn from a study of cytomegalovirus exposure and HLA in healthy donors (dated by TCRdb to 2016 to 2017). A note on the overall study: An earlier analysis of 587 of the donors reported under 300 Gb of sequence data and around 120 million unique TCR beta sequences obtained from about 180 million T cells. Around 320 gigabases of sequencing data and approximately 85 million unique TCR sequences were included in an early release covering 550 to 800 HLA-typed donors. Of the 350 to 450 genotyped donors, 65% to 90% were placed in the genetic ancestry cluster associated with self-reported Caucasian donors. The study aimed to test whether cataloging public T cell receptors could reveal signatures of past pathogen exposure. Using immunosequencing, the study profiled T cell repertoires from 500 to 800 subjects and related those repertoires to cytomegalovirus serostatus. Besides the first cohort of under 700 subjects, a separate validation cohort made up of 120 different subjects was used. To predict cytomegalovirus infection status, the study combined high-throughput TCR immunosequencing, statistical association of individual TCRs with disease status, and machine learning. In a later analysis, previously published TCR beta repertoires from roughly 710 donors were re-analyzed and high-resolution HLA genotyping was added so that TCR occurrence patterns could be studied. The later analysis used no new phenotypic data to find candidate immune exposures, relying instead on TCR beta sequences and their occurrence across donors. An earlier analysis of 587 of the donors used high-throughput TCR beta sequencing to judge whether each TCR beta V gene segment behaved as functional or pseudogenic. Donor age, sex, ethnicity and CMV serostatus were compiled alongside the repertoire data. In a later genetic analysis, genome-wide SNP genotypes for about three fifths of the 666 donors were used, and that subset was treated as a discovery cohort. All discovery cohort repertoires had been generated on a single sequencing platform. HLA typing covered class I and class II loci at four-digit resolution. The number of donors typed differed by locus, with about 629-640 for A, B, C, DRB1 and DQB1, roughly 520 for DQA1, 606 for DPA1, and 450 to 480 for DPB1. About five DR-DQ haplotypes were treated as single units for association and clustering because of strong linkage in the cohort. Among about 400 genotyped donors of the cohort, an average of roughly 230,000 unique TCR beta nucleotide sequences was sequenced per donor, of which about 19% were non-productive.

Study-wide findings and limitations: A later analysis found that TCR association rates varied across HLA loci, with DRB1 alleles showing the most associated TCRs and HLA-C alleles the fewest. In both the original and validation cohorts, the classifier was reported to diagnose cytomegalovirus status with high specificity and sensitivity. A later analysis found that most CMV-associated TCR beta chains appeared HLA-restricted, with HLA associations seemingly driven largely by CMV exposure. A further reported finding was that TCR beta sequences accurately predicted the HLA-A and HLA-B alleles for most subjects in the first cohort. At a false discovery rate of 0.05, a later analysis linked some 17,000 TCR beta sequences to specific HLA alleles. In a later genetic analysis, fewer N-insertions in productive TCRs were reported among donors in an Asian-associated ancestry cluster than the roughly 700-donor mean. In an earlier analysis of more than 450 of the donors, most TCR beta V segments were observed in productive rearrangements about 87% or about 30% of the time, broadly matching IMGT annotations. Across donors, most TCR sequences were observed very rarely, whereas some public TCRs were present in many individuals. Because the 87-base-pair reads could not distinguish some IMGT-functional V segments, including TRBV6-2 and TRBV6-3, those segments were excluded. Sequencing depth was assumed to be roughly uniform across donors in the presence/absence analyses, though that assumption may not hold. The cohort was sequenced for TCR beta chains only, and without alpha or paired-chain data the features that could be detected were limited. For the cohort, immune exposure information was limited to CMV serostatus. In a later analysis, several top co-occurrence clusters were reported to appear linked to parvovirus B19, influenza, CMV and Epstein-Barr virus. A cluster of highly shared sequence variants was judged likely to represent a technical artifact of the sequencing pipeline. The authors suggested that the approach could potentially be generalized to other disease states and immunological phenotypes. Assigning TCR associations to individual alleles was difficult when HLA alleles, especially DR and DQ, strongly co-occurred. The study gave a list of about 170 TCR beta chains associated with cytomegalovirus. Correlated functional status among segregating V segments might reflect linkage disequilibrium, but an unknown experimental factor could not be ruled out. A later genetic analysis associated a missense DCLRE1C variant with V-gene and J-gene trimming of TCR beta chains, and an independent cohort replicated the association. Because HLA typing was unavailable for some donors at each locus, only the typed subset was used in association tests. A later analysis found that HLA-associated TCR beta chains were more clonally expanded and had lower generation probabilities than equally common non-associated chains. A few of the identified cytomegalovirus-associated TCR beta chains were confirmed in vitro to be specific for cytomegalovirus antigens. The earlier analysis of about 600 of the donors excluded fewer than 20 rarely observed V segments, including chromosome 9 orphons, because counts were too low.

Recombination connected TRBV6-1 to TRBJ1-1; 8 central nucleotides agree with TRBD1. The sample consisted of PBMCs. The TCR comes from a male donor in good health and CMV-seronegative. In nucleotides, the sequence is TGTGCCAGCAGTGTGCCGGTAGGGGCAGGGGGCGAAGCTTTCTTT. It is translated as CASSVPVGAGGEAFF.